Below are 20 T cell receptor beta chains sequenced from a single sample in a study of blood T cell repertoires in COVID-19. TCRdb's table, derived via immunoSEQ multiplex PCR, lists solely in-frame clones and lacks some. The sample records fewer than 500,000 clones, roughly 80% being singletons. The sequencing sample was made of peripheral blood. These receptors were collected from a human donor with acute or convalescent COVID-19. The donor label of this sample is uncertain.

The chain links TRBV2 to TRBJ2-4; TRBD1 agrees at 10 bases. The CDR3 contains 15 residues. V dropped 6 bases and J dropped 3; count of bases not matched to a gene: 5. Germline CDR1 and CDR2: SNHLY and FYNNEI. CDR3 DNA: TGTGCCAGCAGCGACAGGGGGCGCGGCAAAAACATTCAGTACTTC. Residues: CASSDRGRGKNIQYF. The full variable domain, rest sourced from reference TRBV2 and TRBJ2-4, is EPEVTQTPSHQVTQMGQEVILRCVPISNHLYFYWYRQILGQKVEFLVSFYNNEISEKSEIFDDQFSVERPDGSNFTLKIRSTKLEDSAMYFCASSDRGRGKNIQYFGAGTRLSVL.

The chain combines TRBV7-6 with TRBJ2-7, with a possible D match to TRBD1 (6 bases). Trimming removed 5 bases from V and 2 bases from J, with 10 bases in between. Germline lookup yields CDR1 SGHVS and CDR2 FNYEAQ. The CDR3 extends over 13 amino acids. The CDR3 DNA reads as TGTGCCAGCAGCCTTACAGGGACCTACGAGCAGTACTTC. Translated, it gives CASSLTGTYEQYF.

CDR3 DNA: TGTGCCAGCAGCCAGGGGGCCTACTATGGCTACACCTTC. It encodes CASSQGAYYGYTF. The rearrangement uses TRBV28 and TRBJ1-2; 8 bases line up with TRBD1. Per germline, CDR1 MDHEN and CDR2 SYDVKM. V lost 6 bases, J lost 3 bases, and 3 bases stayed unmatched. The CDR3 has 13 residues.

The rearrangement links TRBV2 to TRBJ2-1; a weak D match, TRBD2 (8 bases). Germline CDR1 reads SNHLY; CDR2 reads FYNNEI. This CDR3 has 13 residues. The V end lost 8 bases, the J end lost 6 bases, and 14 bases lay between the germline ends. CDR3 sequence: CASREGASNEQFF. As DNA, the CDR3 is TGTGCCAGCCGGGAGGGGGCAAGCAATGAGCAGTTCTTC.

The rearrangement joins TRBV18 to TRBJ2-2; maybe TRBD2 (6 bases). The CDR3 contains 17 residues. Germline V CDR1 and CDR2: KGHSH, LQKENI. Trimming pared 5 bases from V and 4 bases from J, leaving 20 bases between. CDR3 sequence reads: CASSIQSGLTITGELFF. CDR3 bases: TGTGCCAGCTCAATACAATCAGGACTAACCATCACCGGGGAGCTGTTTTTT.

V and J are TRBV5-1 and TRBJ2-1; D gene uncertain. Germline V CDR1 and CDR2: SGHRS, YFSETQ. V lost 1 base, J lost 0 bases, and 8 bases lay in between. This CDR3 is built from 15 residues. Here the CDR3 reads CASSLQASSYNEQFF. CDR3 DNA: TGCGCCAGCAGCTTGCAGGCCTCCTCCTACAATGAGCAGTTCTTC. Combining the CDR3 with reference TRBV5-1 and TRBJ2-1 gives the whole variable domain KAGVTQTPRYLIKTRGQQVTLSCSPISGHRSVSWYQQTPGQGLQFLFEYFSETQRNKGNFPGRFSGRQFSNSRSEMNVSTLELGDSALYLCASSLQASSYNEQFFGPGTRLTVL.

CDR3 bases: TGTGCCAGCAGCTTAGCAGGGGGACTAGGGGCTGATACGCAGTATTTT. Protein: CASSLAGGLGADTQYF. This chain uses TRBV11-2 with TRBJ2-3; weak D call: TRBD2 (8 bases). Trimming took 1 base from V and 6 from J, leaving 17 bases between them. The germline CDR1 and CDR2 sequences are SGHAT and FQNNGV. The CDR3 contains 16 residues.

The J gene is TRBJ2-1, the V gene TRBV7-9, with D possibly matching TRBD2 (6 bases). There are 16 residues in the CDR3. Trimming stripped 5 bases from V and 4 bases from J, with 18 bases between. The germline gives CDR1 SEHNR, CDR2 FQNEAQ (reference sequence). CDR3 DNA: TGTGCCAGCAGCCCCCAAACCGGGACTTTTTACAATGAGCAGTTCTTC. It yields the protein CASSPQTGTFYNEQFF.

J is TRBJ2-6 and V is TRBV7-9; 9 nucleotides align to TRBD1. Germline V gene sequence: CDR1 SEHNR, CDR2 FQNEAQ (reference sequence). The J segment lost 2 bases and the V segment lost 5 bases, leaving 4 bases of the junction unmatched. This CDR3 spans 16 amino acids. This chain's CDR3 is CASSLWTGAGANVLTF. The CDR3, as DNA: TGTGCCAGCAGCCTATGGACAGGGGCTGGGGCCAACGTCCTGACTTTC.

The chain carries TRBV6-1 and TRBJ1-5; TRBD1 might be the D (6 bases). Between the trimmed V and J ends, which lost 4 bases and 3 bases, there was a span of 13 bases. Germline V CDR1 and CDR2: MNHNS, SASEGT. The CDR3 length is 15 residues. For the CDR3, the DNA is TGTGCCAGCAGTGGAAACAGGGTGCCCAATCAGCCCCAGCATTTT. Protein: CASSGNRVPNQPQHF.

DNA of the CDR3: TGTGCCAGCTCACAGCCAGGTTCACCCCTCCACTTT. As protein: CASSQPGSPLHF. V and J are TRBV18 and TRBJ1-6; D is ambiguous. With 4 bases removed from V and 9 bases from J, the gap between germline ends came to 7 bases. The germline V gene has CDR1 KGHSH and CDR2 LQKENI. CDR3 length: 12 residues. The full variable domain, with the rest looked up from reference TRBV18 and TRBJ1-6, is NAGVMQNPRHLVRRRGQEARLRCSPMKGHSHVYWYRQLPEEGLKFMVYLQKENIIDESGMPKERFSAEFPKEGPSILRIQQVVRGDSAAYFCASSQPGSPLHFGNGTRLTVT.

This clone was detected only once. The CDR3 nucleotides read TGTGCCAGCAGCGGGCAGGGGGCAGGGGAGACCCAGTACTTC. Amino acid sequence: CASSGQGAGETQYF. This sequence joins TRBV5-4 and TRBJ2-5, with 8 bases fitting TRBD1. The CDR3 loop spans 14 amino acids. The ends lost 4 bases at V and 5 bases at J; junction bases unmatched: 7. Germline CDR1 SGHNT, CDR2 YYREEE (reference sequence).

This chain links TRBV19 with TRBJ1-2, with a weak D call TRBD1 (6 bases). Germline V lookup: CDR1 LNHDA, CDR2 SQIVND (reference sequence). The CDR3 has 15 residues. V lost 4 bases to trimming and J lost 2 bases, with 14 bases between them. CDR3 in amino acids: CASSTSGHSNYGYTF. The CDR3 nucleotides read TGTGCCAGTAGTACTTCGGGACACTCGAACTATGGCTACACCTTC.

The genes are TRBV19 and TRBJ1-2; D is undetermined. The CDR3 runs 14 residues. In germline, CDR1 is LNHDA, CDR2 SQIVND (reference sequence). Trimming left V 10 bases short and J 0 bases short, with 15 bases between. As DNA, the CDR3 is TGTGCCACCCAAGGACTCCGCACTAACTATGGCTACACCTTC. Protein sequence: CATQGLRTNYGYTF.

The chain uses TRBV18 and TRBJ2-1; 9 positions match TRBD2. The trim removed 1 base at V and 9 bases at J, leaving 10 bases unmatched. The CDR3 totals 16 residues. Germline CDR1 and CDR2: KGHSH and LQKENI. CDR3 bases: TGTGCCAGCTCACCACGGAACGGCGGGGGGGCAGGTGAGCAGTTCTTC. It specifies CASSPRNGGGAGEQFF.

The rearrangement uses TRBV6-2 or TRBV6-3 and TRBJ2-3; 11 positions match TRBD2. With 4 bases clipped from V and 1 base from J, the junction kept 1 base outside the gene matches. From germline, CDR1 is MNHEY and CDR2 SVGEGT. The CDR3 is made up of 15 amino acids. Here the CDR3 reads CASSLLAGGTDTQYF. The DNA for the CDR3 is TGTGCCAGCAGTTTACTAGCGGGGGGCACAGATACGCAGTATTTT.

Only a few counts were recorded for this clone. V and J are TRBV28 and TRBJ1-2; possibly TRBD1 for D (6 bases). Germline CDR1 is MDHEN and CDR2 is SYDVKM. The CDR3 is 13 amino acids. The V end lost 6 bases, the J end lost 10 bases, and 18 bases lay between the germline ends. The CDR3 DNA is TGTGCCAGCAGACTTGGAACAGGGAAGGACTACACCTTC. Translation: CASRLGTGKDYTF.

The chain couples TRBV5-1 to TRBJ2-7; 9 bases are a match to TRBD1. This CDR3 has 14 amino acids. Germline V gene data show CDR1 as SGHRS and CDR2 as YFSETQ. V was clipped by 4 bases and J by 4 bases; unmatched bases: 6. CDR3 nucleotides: TGCGCCAGCAGCGGGGGGGACAGGGTGTACGAGCAGTACTTC. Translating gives CASSGGDRVYEQYF.

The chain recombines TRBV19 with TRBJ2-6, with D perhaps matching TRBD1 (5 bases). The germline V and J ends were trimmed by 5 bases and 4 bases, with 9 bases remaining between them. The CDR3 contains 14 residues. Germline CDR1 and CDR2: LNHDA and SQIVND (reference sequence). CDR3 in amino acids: CASSWGSGANVLTF. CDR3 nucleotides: TGTGCCAGTAGTTGGGGCTCCGGGGCCAACGTCCTGACTTTC.

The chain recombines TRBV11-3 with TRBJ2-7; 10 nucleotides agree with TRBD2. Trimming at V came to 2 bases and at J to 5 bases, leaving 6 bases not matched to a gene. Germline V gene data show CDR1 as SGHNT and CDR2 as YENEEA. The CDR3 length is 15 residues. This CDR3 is CASSLLGLAGDEQYF. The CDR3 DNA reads TGTGCCAGCAGCTTATTAGGTCTAGCGGGGGACGAGCAGTACTTC. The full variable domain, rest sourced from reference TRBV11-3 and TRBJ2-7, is EAGVVQSPRYKIIEKKQPVAFWCNPISGHNTLYWYLQNLGQGPELLIRYENEEAVDDSQLPKDRFSAERLKGVDSTLKIQPAELGDSAVYLCASSLLGLAGDEQYFGPGTRLTVT.